The clone carrying this T cell receptor beta chain showed up just a few times. Its antigen is as yet unknown. This specimen comes from a study of PD-1 blockade in classical Hodgkin lymphoma. Following autologous stem cell transplantation, relapse occurred in every patient, and exposure to brentuximab vedotin varied. Trimming shortened V by 6 bases and J by 0 bases, and 8 bases separated the two germline ends. CDR3 length equals 13 residues. Germline V gene sequence: CDR1 LNHDA, CDR2 SQIVND (reference sequence). The study's findings and limits: Healthy donors were reported to have higher baseline TCR diversity than newly diagnosed patients.

Here immunoSEQ multiplex PCR was the method, and the copy in TCRdb shows in-frame clones only, minus some. This table holds about 25,000 clones, about 80% found once. The material sequenced was peripheral blood mononuclear cells (PBMCs), taken at baseline. This chain connects TRBV19 to TRBJ2-5; D might be TRBD1 or TRBD2, each matching 5 bases. The receptor was isolated from a human donor with classical Hodgkin lymphoma. The CDR3, as DNA: TGTGCCAGTAGGGGGACGTACCAAGAGACCCAGTACTTC. This encodes CASRGTYQETQYF. The entire variable domain, with the rest obtained from reference TRBV19 and TRBJ2-5, is as follows: DGGITQSPKYLFRKEGQNVTLSCEQNLNHDAMYWYRQDPGQGLRLIYYSQIVNDFQKGDIAEGYSVSREKKESFPLTVTSAQKNPTAFYLCASRGTYQETQYFGPGTRLLVL.